The rows below give T cell receptor beta chains drawn from one sample of a study of technical replicates of blood from a few donors. Profiling relied on immunoSEQ multiplex PCR, and the TCRdb table lists in-frame clones only, not all of them. The table shows about 71,000 clones, with roughly 92% occurring only once. Sequenced material: T cells isolated from PBMCs. These receptors were taken from a human donor in good health. Both conserved end residues are part of each CDR3. Fields, in order: J gene, V gene, D gene, clone size, CDR3 DNA, CDR3 protein. A D gene is named only where the DNA matches it firmly. Not all rows give a size; the values are once, few, many and, for expanded clones, a class.

TRBJ2-1,TRBV11-3,TRBD2,once,TGTGCCAGCAGCGCTAGCGGGAGTTACAATGAGCAGTTCTTC,CASSASGSYNEQFF
TRBJ2-4,TRBV30,-,-,TGTGCCTGGAGTGTGCCTAAGGCCAAAAACATTCAGTACTTC,CAWSVPKAKNIQYF
TRBJ1-2,TRBV18,TRBD1,-,TGTGCCAGCTCACCCGAGACAGGGTACTATGGCTACACCTTC,CASSPETGYYGYTF
TRBJ2-1,TRBV11-1,TRBD2,-,TGTGCCAGCAGCTCGGCTCATCTAGCGGGAGGGCGATTGAATGAGCAGTTCTTC,CASSSAHLAGGRLNEQFF
TRBJ1-5,TRBV5-4,-,-,TGTGCCAGCAGCTTGGACGACAACGTACGTCAGCCCCAGCATTTT,CASSLDDNVRQPQHF
TRBJ2-1,TRBV6-6,-,-,TGTGCCAGCAGTTACGGTTCTATCGTCTCCAATGAGCAGTTCTTC,CASSYGSIVSNEQFF
TRBJ1-1,TRBV7-8,-,once,TGTGCCAGCAGCACGAGACCACAGGGACGGGACACTGAAGCTTTCTTT,CASSTRPQGRDTEAFF
TRBJ2-1,TRBV7-3,TRBD1,-,TGTGCCAGCAGCTTAACCGGGACAGGGGCCCGAGGTGAGCAGTTCTTC,CASSLTGTGARGEQFF
TRBJ2-7,TRBV7-9,TRBD1,-,TGTGCCAGCAGCTGGCCCACTCCCGGGACAGGGGATCACGAGCAGTACTTC,CASSWPTPGTGDHEQYF
TRBJ2-1,TRBV5-6,-,-,TGTGCCAGCAGCACGGAGGAGGGAGTGGGTACCTACAATGAGCAGTTCTTC,CASSTEEGVGTYNEQFF
TRBJ2-7,TRBV7-2,-,-,TGTGCCAGCCTCCCTGGTGGGGGACAAGGTCTACGTGGGCAGTACTTC,CASLPGGGQGLRGQYF
TRBJ1-5,TRBV27,TRBD1,-,TGTGCCAGCAGTCATGACAGGGTCGGCCAGCCCCAGCATTTT,CASSHDRVGQPQHF
TRBJ2-1,TRBV7-3,TRBD2,-,TGTGCCAGCAGCTTAGGTGATCTAGCGGGAGTATTCGATGAGCAGTTCTTC,CASSLGDLAGVFDEQFF
TRBJ1-2,TRBV6-5,TRBD1,-,TGTGCCAGCAGATGGGACAGGGATTTGAGCTATGGCTACACCTTC,CASRWDRDLSYGYTF
TRBJ2-1,TRBV6-5,TRBD1,-,TGTGCCAGCAGTTACGGGACAGCCTACAATGAGCAGTTCTTC,CASSYGTAYNEQFF
TRBJ1-3,TRBV5-1,-,-,TGCGCCAGCAGCTTGAATCGCGAATCTGGAAACACCATATATTTT,CASSLNRESGNTIYF
TRBJ2-1,TRBV21-1,-,-,TGTGCCAGCAGCAACCTTCTATTCCGGGAGACGGACTCGAATGAGCAGTTCTTC,CASSNLLFRETDSNEQFF
TRBJ2-7,TRBV11-2,TRBD1,-,TGTGCCAGCAGCTTAGCCGGGACAGGAGTCTTTGAGCAGTACTTC,CASSLAGTGVFEQYF
TRBJ1-2,TRBV6-1,-,once,TGTGCCAGCAGTGGGGACTTATCGACTATTGGCTACACCTTC,CASSGDLSTIGYTF
TRBJ2-5,TRBV5-4,-,-,TGTGCCAGCAGCCTAAATCGGGTTGAGACCCAGTACTTC,CASSLNRVETQYF
TRBJ2-5,TRBV27,TRBD1,few,TGTGCCAGCAGTTTAGTCAGGGGGATCGGAGAGACCCAGTACTTC,CASSLVRGIGETQYF
TRBJ1-4,TRBV19,-,-,TGTGCCAGTAGCGCTACAGCTGCAACTAATGAAAAACTGTTTTTT,CASSATAATNEKLFF
TRBJ2-3,TRBV2,-,-,TGTGCCAGCCCGGGCACAGATACGCAGTATTTT,CASPGTDTQYF
TRBJ1-1,TRBV19,TRBD1,-,TGTGCCAGTAGTATCCGGGACAGAGAAGCTTTCTTT,CASSIRDREAFF
TRBJ2-7,TRBV7-3,-,-,TGTGCCAGCAGGGAGTTAAACGAGCAGTACTTC,CASRELNEQYF
TRBJ2-7,TRBV4-3,-,-,TGCGCCAGCAGCCAAGACAGGCTCAACCTTTACGAGCAGTACTTC,CASSQDRLNLYEQYF
TRBJ2-7,TRBV7-9,TRBD1,-,TGTGCCAGCAGCTTACCTGGACAGGGGAGCTCCTACGAGCAGTACTTC,CASSLPGQGSSYEQYF
TRBJ2-6,TRBV4-1,-,-,TGCGCCAGCAGCCAAGGTTTGCAGGGATCTGGGGCCAACGTCCTGACTTTC,CASSQGLQGSGANVLTF
TRBJ2-7,TRBV5-4,TRBD2,-,TGTGCCAGCAGCCAAAGACTAGCGGGAGAGAACGAGCAGTACTTC,CASSQRLAGENEQYF
TRBJ1-3,TRBV5-1,-,-,TGCGCCAGCAGCTCAGGCTCATACGGAAACACCATATATTTT,CASSSGSYGNTIYF
TRBJ2-7,TRBV30,TRBD1,-,TGTGCCTGGAGTAAAGACAGGGTGGTCGACGAGCAGTACTTC,CAWSKDRVVDEQYF
TRBJ1-5,TRBV6-5,-,-,TGTGCCAGCAGTTACGGCCAGAATAATCAGCCCCAGCATTTT,CASSYGQNNQPQHF
TRBJ2-5,TRBV4-1,TRBD2,-,TGCGCCAGCAGCCAAGCAACAGCGGGAGCGCTAGAGACCCAGTACTTC,CASSQATAGALETQYF
TRBJ2-1,TRBV11-2,TRBD2,once,TGTGCCAGCAGCCTACCAGGACTAGCGGTTCCCTACAATGAGCAGTTCTTC,CASSLPGLAVPYNEQFF
TRBJ2-2,TRBV7-6,-,-,TGTGCCAGCAGCTTAGATGAAGCCTACTGGAACACCGGGGAGCTGTTTTTT,CASSLDEAYWNTGELFF
TRBJ2-1,TRBV10-2,-,-,TGCGCCAGCAAAACAGTTTTGTCCTACAATGAGCAGTTCTTC,CASKTVLSYNEQFF
TRBJ2-7,TRBV9,TRBD2,-,TGTGCCAGCAGCGTAACCGGAGGGCTAGCGGGGGCCTACGAGCAGTACTTC,CASSVTGGLAGAYEQYF
TRBJ2-5,TRBV18,-,-,TGTGCCAGCTCACCACCCGGCGGTCTACAAGAGACCCAGTACTTC,CASSPPGGLQETQYF
TRBJ2-1,TRBV27,-,-,TGTGCCAGCAGTTTAATGGCTAGCGAGCTCCCCAATGAGCAGTTCTTC,CASSLMASELPNEQFF
TRBJ2-4,TRBV23-1,TRBD1,-,TGCGCCAGCGCCACAGTTGGGTGGAGACAGGGGGCAACGGAGGCCAAAAACATTCAGTACTTC,CASATVGWRQGATEAKNIQYF
TRBJ1-2,TRBV6-6,-,-,TGTGCCAGCAGCCCCTGGACAGTTTTTAACTATGGCTACACCTTC,CASSPWTVFNYGYTF
TRBJ1-2,TRBV11-3,TRBD1,-,TGTGCCAGCAGCTCGTGGGACAGGAGGGCCTTGGATGGCTACACCTTC,CASSSWDRRALDGYTF
TRBJ2-3,TRBV9,TRBD2,-,TGTGCCAGCAGCTGGACTAGCGGGACCACAGATACGCAGTATTTT,CASSWTSGTTDTQYF
TRBJ2-7,TRBV9,-,-,TGTGCCAGCAGCGTAGATTACAGAACCTACGAGCAGTACTTC,CASSVDYRTYEQYF
TRBJ2-1,TRBV9,-,-,TGTGCCAGCAGCGTATTCCTGACTAGTGGGGCCAATGAGCAGTTCTTC,CASSVFLTSGANEQFF
TRBJ2-6,TRBV5-5,-,-,TGTGCCAGCAGCTCCCAGATTTTCTCTGGGGCCAACGTCCTGACTTTC,CASSSQIFSGANVLTF
TRBJ2-3,TRBV2,TRBD1,-,TGTGCCAGCGAGACAGGGGGCGCCACAGATACGCAGTATTTT,CASETGGATDTQYF
TRBJ2-7,TRBV14,-,-,TGTGCCAGCAGCCAAGATTTTACCCCAGGGTCCTACGAGCAGTACTTC,CASSQDFTPGSYEQYF
TRBJ2-1,TRBV28,TRBD2,-,TGTGCCAGCAGCGGGACAGAAGGGACTAGCGGGAAGAATGAGCAGTTCTTC,CASSGTEGTSGKNEQFF
TRBJ2-5,TRBV6-5,TRBD2,-,TGTGCCAGCAGTTACCGCAGCGGGAGTTTAGAGACCCAGTACTTC,CASSYRSGSLETQYF
TRBJ2-7,TRBV12-5,TRBD2,-,TGTGCTAGTGTGGGTGGGAGGGCCCCCTACGAGCAGTACTTC,CASVGGRAPYEQYF
TRBJ2-3,TRBV7-9,-,once,TGTGCCAGCAGCTTAGGGGGGCAGAGCACAGATACGCAGTATTTT,CASSLGGQSTDTQYF
TRBJ2-1,TRBV5-4,-,-,TGTGCCAGCAGTGGACAGACCCATGAGCAGTTCTTC,CASSGQTHEQFF
TRBJ2-7,TRBV6-5,-,-,TGTGCCAGCAGTTACCTTCCGAGGAGCTCCTACGAGCAGTACTTC,CASSYLPRSSYEQYF
TRBJ1-4,TRBV28,-,-,TGTGCCAGCAGTTTCGACAGTCCCTTGAAGGGGAAGTTTTTT,CASSFDSPLKGKFF
TRBJ2-5,TRBV19,-,once,TGTGCCAGTAGTCACCAGGGTAGGATCCAAGAGACCCAGTACTTC,CASSHQGRIQETQYF
TRBJ2-1,TRBV18,-,-,TGTGCCAGCTCACCAAATCCGGACGGAGGTCGTCATGAGCAGTTCTTC,CASSPNPDGGRHEQFF
TRBJ2-7,TRBV6-1,-,-,TGTGCCAGCTCCACTAGTATCTACGAGCAGTACTTC,CASSTSIYEQYF
TRBJ2-1,TRBV9,TRBD1,once,TGTGCCAGCAGCCACCCGACCGGGACAGGCCCAACCAGCTCCTACAATGAGCAGTTCTTC,CASSHPTGTGPTSSYNEQFF
TRBJ2-7,TRBV28,TRBD1,once,TGTGCCAGCAGTTTATTGACAGGGGGCTACGAGCAGTACTTC,CASSLLTGGYEQYF